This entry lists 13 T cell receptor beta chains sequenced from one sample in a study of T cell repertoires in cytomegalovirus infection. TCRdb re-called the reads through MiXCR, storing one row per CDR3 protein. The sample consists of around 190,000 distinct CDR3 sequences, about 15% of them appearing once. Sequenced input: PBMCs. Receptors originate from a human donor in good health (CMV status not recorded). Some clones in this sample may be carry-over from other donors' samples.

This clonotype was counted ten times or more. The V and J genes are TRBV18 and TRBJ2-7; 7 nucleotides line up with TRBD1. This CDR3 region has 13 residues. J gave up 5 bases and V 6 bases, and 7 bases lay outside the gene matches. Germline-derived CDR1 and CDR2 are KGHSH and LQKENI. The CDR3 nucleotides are TGTGCCAGCTCGCCCGACAGGGACCACGAGCAGTACTTC. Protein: CASSPDRDHEQYF.

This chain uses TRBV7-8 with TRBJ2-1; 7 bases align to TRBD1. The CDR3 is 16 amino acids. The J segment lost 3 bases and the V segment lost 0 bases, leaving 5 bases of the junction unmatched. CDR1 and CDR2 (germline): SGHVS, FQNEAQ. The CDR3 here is CASSLAQTGNYNEQFF. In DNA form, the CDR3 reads TGTGCCAGCAGCTTAGCGCAGACAGGGAACTACAATGAGCAGTTCTTC.

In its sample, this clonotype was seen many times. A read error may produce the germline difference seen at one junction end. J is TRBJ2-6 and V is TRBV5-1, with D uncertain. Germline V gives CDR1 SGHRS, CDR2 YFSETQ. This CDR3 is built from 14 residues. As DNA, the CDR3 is TGCGCCAGCATGATTTCCTCTGGAGCCAACGTCCTGACTTTC. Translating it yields CASMISSGANVLTF.

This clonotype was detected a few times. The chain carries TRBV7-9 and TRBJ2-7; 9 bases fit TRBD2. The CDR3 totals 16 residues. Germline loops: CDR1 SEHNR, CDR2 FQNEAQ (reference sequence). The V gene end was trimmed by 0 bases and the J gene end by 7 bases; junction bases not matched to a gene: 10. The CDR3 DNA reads TGTGCCAGCAGCTTAGCCCTCCGCGGGAGGGCGGAGGAGCAGTACTTC. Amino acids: CASSLALRGRAEEQYF.

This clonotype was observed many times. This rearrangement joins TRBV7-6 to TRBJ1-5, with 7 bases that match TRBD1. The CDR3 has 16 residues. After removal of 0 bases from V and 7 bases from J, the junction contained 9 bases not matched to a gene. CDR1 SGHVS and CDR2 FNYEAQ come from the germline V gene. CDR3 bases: TGTGCCAGCAGCTTAGCCCCCAGGGGGGGTGAACAGCCCCAGCATTTT. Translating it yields CASSLAPRGGEQPQHF.

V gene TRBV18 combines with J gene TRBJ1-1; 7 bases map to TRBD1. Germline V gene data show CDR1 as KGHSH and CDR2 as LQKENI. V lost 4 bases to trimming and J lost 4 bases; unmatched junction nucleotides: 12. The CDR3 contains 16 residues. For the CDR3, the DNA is TGTGCCAGCTCACGACAGGGAACCCCTATTAGCACTGAAGCTTTCTTT. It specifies CASSRQGTPISTEAFF.

Written as DNA, the CDR3 is TGCAGTGCTAGAGAGATGACAGGGGGAGGAGGCGAGCAGTACTTC. Translation gives CSAREMTGGGGEQYF. This chain connects TRBV20-1 to TRBJ2-7; TRBD1 agrees at 9 bases. After removal of 0 bases from V and 6 bases from J, the junction contained 9 bases not matched to a gene. Germline V gene lookup returns CDR1 DFQATT and CDR2 SNEGSKA (reference sequence). The CDR3 sequence is 15 residues long.

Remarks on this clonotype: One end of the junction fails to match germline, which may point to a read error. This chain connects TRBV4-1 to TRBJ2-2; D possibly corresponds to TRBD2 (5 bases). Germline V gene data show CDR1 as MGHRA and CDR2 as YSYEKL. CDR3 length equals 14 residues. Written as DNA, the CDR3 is TGTGCCAGCAGCCAAGATTTGAACACCGGGGATCTGTTTTTT. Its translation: CASSQDLNTGDLFF.

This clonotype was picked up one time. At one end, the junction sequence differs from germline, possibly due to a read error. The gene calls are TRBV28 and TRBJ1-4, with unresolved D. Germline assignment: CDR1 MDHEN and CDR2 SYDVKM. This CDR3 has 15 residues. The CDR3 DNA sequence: TGTGCCAGCAGGCCGAGCTCCCGGTGGAATGAAAAACTGTGTTTT. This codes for CASRPSSRWNEKLCF.

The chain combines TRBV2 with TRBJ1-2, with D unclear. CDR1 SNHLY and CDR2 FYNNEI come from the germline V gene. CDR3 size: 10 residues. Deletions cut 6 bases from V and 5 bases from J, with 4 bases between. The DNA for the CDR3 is TGTGCCAGCAGGGCTTATGGCTACACCTTC. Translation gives CASRAYGYTF.

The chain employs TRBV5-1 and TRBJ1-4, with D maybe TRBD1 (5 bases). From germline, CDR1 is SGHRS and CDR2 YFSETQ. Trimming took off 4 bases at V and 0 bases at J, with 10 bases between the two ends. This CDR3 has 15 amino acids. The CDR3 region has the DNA TGCGCCAGCAGCCCTCAGACAGCAACTAATGAAAAACTGTTTTTT. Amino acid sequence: CASSPQTATNEKLFF.

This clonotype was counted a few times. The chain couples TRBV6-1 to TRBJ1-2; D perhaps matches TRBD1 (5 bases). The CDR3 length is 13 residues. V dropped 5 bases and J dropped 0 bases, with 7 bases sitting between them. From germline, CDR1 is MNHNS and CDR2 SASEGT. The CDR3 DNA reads TGTGCCAGCAGTCTCAGGGCTAACTATGGCTACACCTTC. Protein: CASSLRANYGYTF.

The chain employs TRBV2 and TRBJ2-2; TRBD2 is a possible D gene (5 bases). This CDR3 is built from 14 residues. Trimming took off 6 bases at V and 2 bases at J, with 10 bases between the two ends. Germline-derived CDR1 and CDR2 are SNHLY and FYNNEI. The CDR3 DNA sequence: TGTGCCAGCAGGAAGGACTTTAACACCGGGGAGCTGTTTTTT. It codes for CASRKDFNTGELFF.